These T cell receptor beta chains were read from a single sample in a study of blood T cell repertoires in COVID-19. Generated by immunoSEQ multiplex PCR, the TCRdb table keeps only in-frame clones and is missing some. The data show roughly 50,000 clones, about 90% seen once. Source material: peripheral blood. The receptor source for this set is a man older than 75 with acute or convalescent COVID-19. The CDR3 runs from the conserved cysteine through the conserved F or W. Not all rows give a size; the values are once, few, many and, for expanded clones, a class.

J: TRBJ1-1
V: TRBV10-3
size: NA
CDR3: CAISEQGNTEAFF

J: TRBJ2-7
V: TRBV2
size: NA
CDR3: CASRRTGNYEQYF

J: TRBJ1-3
V: TRBV12-3/TRBV12-4
size: NA
CDR3: CASRPTSGTIYF

J: TRBJ2-7
V: TRBV2
size: NA
CDR3: CASSLGTGSYEQYF

J: TRBJ2-3
V: TRBV7-2
size: once
CDR3: CASSLGRFGTQYF

J: TRBJ2-5
V: TRBV7-9
size: NA
CDR3: CASSFGTTKSETQYF

J: TRBJ2-3
V: TRBV11-2
size: NA
CDR3: CASSLASGLAGGTQYF

J: TRBJ2-7
V: TRBV12-3/TRBV12-4
size: NA
CDR3: CASSFSGGGEQYF

J: TRBJ1-1
V: TRBV5-1
size: NA
CDR3: CASRGEGTEAFF

J: TRBJ2-5
V: TRBV3-1/TRBV3-2
size: NA
CDR3: CASSYSTQGPQYF

J: TRBJ1-1
V: TRBV6-2/TRBV6-3
size: NA
CDR3: CASSRNRRNTEAFF

J: TRBJ1-6
V: TRBV2
size: NA
CDR3: CASSTSKGLFNSPLHF

J: TRBJ1-2
V: TRBV7-3
size: NA
CDR3: CASSLTGTDYGYTF

J: TRBJ2-7
V: TRBV29-1
size: NA
CDR3: CSVIPGTAEQYF

J: TRBJ2-1
V: TRBV5-1
size: NA
CDR3: CASSLEARYNEQFF

J: TRBJ2-7
V: TRBV6-2/TRBV6-3
size: NA
CDR3: CASSRDRGIYEQYF

J: TRBJ2-1
V: TRBV27
size: NA
CDR3: CASSPGATGGYGEQFF

J: TRBJ2-5
V: TRBV9
size: NA
CDR3: CASSVGGRVETQYF

J: TRBJ2-1
V: TRBV11-3
size: NA
CDR3: CASSLYGTGALNEQFF

J: TRBJ2-3
V: TRBV5-1
size: NA
CDR3: CASSLVASGGQDTQYF

J: TRBJ2-5
V: TRBV2
size: NA
CDR3: CASSQRTGAIGETQYF

J: TRBJ1-2
V: TRBV18
size: NA
CDR3: CASSPLTGEGYTF

J: TRBJ2-2
V: TRBV30
size: NA
CDR3: CAWSRGRGSFGELFF

J: TRBJ1-2
V: TRBV15
size: once
CDR3: CATSSTRGAGSVDGYTF

J: TRBJ2-7
V: TRBV19
size: NA
CDR3: CASNLAPGYEQYF

J: TRBJ2-1
V: TRBV7-2
size: NA
CDR3: CASSLVLAGGLNEQFF

J: TRBJ1-1
V: TRBV5-1
size: NA
CDR3: CASSLGVNTEAFF

J: TRBJ2-7
V: TRBV6-1
size: NA
CDR3: CASSEGGQGNEQYF

J: TRBJ1-4
V: TRBV14
size: NA
CDR3: CASSTQGALNEKLFF

J: TRBJ1-2
V: TRBV18
size: NA
CDR3: CASSPLDRVGYTF

J: TRBJ2-1
V: TRBV28
size: NA
CDR3: CASSFFQGRGEQFF

J: TRBJ1-1
V: TRBV10-3
size: once
CDR3: CAISNGAGWRGTEAFF

J: TRBJ2-3
V: TRBV27
size: NA
CDR3: CASSFQTGGTDTQYF

J: TRBJ1-2
V: TRBV5-6
size: NA
CDR3: CASSWTGGSTVYGYTF

J: TRBJ1-6
V: TRBV19
size: NA
CDR3: CASSIDRTGSLGPLHF

J: TRBJ2-3
V: TRBV10-2
size: NA
CDR3: CASSESGQTQYF

J: TRBJ2-3
V: TRBV29-1
size: once
CDR3: CSVEKTGGGVDTQYF

J: TRBJ2-7
V: TRBV5-1
size: NA
CDR3: CASTQQDPPEQYF

J: TRBJ1-2
V: TRBV6-4
size: few
CDR3: CASSDVSDYGYTF

J: TRBJ1-1
V: TRBV3-1/TRBV3-2
size: once
CDR3: CASSQWRGPTEAFF

J: TRBJ1-6
V: TRBV25-1
size: NA
CDR3: CASSDGRRGPLHF

J: TRBJ1-6
V: TRBV7-6
size: NA
CDR3: CASSLQGGVGNSPLHF

J: TRBJ1-2
V: TRBV10-3
size: NA
CDR3: CAISESGQGAKGYYGYTF